The 17 T cell receptor beta chains below come from one sample, sequenced in a study of blood T cell repertoires in COVID-19. Profiled with immunoSEQ multiplex PCR; TCRdb holds only in-frame clones, not every one. The sample lists around 390,000 clones, approximately 90% occurring once. Input material: PBMCs or T cells enriched from blood (not recorded which). Source of these receptors: a woman aged 45-59 years who had recovered from COVID-19.

The gene calls are TRBV9 and TRBJ2-3, with D hard to call. The ends were cut back, 0 bases at V and 0 bases at J, with 11 bases in the middle. The CDR3 covers 16 residues. Germline CDR1 SGDLS, CDR2 YYNGEE. CDR3 sequence reads: CASSVGTNWSTDTQYF. CDR3 DNA sequence: TGTGCCAGCAGCGTAGGAACGAACTGGAGCACAGATACGCAGTATTTT.

This clone has only one observation. This sequence joins TRBV4-3 and TRBJ2-7, with TRBD1 identical over 8 bases. The CDR3 is 15 residues long. V was pared by 4 bases and J by 4 bases, with 9 bases of the junction left unmatched. CDR1 LGHNA and CDR2 YSLEER come from the germline V gene. CDR3 region: CASSLRTGLGYEQYF. The CDR3, as DNA: TGCGCCAGCAGCCTGCGGACAGGGTTAGGATACGAGCAGTACTTC.

This sequence joins TRBV27 and TRBJ1-6; D may be TRBD1 (6 bases). Per the germline V gene, CDR1 is MNHEY and CDR2 is SMNVEV (reference sequence). The CDR3 is 14 residues long. The V end was cut by 3 bases, the J end by 7 bases, with 10 bases between. The CDR3 DNA sequence: TGTGCCAGCAGTTTCGGACAGACCAATTCACCCCTCCACTTT. Translated, it gives CASSFGQTNSPLHF.

The rearrangement joins TRBV27 to TRBJ2-5; weak D call: TRBD2 (7 bases). Per germline, CDR1 MNHEY and CDR2 SMNVEV (reference sequence). CDR3 length: 15 amino acids. The V end was cut by 5 bases, the J end by 4 bases, with 17 bases between. The CDR3 is CASSPFRGGAETQYF. The CDR3 bases are TGTGCCAGCAGTCCCTTTAGGGGGGGCGCAGAGACCCAGTACTTC.

This clone came up a few times. V and J are TRBV5-5 and TRBJ1-1, with TRBD1 identical over 7 bases. The CDR3 length is 16 residues. V shed 4 bases and J 4 bases; nucleotides not matched to a gene: 13. Germline V CDR1 and CDR2: SGHKS, YYEKEE (reference sequence). CDR3 amino acids: CASSPYPNQGGTEAFF. Here the CDR3 DNA reads TGTGCCAGCAGCCCTTACCCAAATCAGGGGGGCACTGAAGCTTTCTTT.

The rearrangement links TRBV5-5 to TRBJ1-3; D is uncertain. The CDR3 is 13 amino acids. Trimming left V 7 bases short and J 0 bases short, with 8 bases between. The V gene's germline CDR1 is SGHKS and CDR2 YYEKEE (reference sequence). CDR3: CASQRGSGNTIYF. In DNA form, the CDR3 reads TGTGCCAGCCAACGGGGCTCTGGAAACACCATATATTTT.

The V call is TRBV5-6, the J call TRBJ2-6; tentatively, D is TRBD2 (5 bases). In germline, CDR1 is SGHDT, CDR2 YYEEEE. There are 15 residues in the CDR3. V lost 1 base and J lost 4, with 9 bases in between. The CDR3 DNA reads as TGTGCCAGCAGCTTGCGGAGGTCCGGGGCCAACGTCCTGACTTTC. It specifies CASSLRRSGANVLTF.

J is TRBJ1-1 and V is TRBV4-1; D is possibly TRBD1 (6 bases). Germline V CDR1 and CDR2: MGHRA, YSYEKL. V gave up 1 base and J gave up 10 bases, with 10 bases separating them. This CDR3 comprises 12 residues. In nucleotides, the CDR3 is TGCGCCAGCAGCCAAGGGGACACCGTAGCTTTCTTT. It is translated as CASSQGDTVAFF.

This chain uses TRBV7-9 with TRBJ1-1, with D possibly matching TRBD1 (6 bases). With 4 bases removed from V and 5 bases from J, the gap between germline ends came to 11 bases. Germline CDR1 SEHNR, CDR2 FQNEAQ (reference sequence). The CDR3 runs 13 residues. CDR3 residues: CASSWTATTEAFF. The CDR3 DNA is TGTGCCAGCAGCTGGACAGCTACGACTGAAGCTTTCTTT.

This chain uses TRBV19 with TRBJ1-1; 10 bases line up with TRBD1. With 4 bases clipped from V and 5 bases from J, the junction kept 7 bases outside the gene matches. Germline V gives CDR1 LNHDA, CDR2 SQIVND (reference sequence). This CDR3 spans 15 amino acids. The CDR3 loop is CASSTRDRGGTEAFF. In DNA form, the CDR3 reads TGTGCCAGTAGTACCCGGGACAGGGGAGGTACTGAAGCTTTCTTT.

The chain carries TRBV19 and TRBJ1-1; 8 nucleotides match TRBD1. This CDR3 spans 14 amino acids. Trimming at V came to 0 bases and at J to 3 bases, leaving 0 bases not matched to a gene. Germline V gives CDR1 LNHDA, CDR2 SQIVND (reference sequence). The CDR3: CASSIEQGDTEAFF. In DNA form, the CDR3 reads TGTGCCAGTAGTATAGAACAGGGGGACACTGAAGCTTTCTTT.

This sequence joins TRBV28 and TRBJ2-3, with 9 bases aligning to TRBD2. This CDR3 region has 13 residues. Unmatched junction bases numbered 3, after V lost 10 bases and J lost 1 base. The germline V gene encodes CDR1 MDHEN and CDR2 SYDVKM. The CDR3 nucleotides are TGTGCCACCCAGCGGGGGGGCACAGATACGCAGTATTTT. Its protein is CATQRGGTDTQYF. The variable domain in full, completed from reference TRBV28 and TRBJ2-3, reads DVKVTQSSRYLVKRTGEKVFLECVQDMDHENMFWYRQDPGLGLRLIYFSYDVKMKEKGDIPEGYSVSREKKERFSLILESASTNQTSMYLCATQRGGTDTQYFGPGTRLTVL.

The V call is TRBV27, the J call TRBJ2-7, with 7 bases matching TRBD2. The CDR3 covers 16 residues. V lost 7 bases to trimming and J lost 6 bases; unmatched junction nucleotides: 18. Germline V lookup: CDR1 MNHEY, CDR2 SMNVEV (reference sequence). The CDR3 spells CASTRRRLAGLIEQYF. CDR3 sequence (DNA): TGTGCCAGCACCCGCCGGCGGTTAGCGGGCCTCATCGAGCAGTACTTC.

This chain uses TRBV18 with TRBJ1-6; possible D gene TRBD1, 5 bases. Germline V CDR1 and CDR2: KGHSH, LQKENI. The CDR3 has 15 amino acids. V was trimmed by 4 bases and J by 9 bases, leaving 16 bases between them. Here the CDR3 reads CASSQQSGGSSPLHF. The CDR3 DNA reads TGTGCCAGCTCACAGCAATCGGGGGGGAGTTCACCCCTCCACTTT.

The chain uses TRBV7-2 and TRBJ2-1; the match to TRBD1 covers 10 bases. Germline V CDR1 and CDR2: SGHTA, FQGNSA. The CDR3 consists of 14 residues. The V and J ends lost 4 bases and 4 bases, in that order; junction bases with no gene match: 1. The CDR3 is CASSWDRGYNEQFF. The DNA of the CDR3 is TGTGCCAGCAGCTGGGACAGGGGATACAATGAGCAGTTCTTC.

J is TRBJ1-5 and V is TRBV6-1, with D perhaps matching TRBD1 (6 bases). Germline lookup yields CDR1 MNHNS and CDR2 SASEGT. V was pared by 5 bases and J by 1 base, with 15 bases between. There are 16 residues in the CDR3. CDR3 in DNA: TGTGCCAGCAGTCAAGATGGGGGCCGCAGCAATCAGCCCCAGCATTTT. This sequence encodes CASSQDGGRSNQPQHF.

The rearrangement uses TRBV20-1 and TRBJ1-1; a possible D gene is TRBD1 (6 bases). The CDR3 totals 11 residues. Germline CDR1 and CDR2: DFQATT and SNEGSKA (reference sequence). CDR3: CTQGRITEAFF. The CDR3 DNA is TGCACACAGGGCAGAATCACTGAAGCTTTCTTT.